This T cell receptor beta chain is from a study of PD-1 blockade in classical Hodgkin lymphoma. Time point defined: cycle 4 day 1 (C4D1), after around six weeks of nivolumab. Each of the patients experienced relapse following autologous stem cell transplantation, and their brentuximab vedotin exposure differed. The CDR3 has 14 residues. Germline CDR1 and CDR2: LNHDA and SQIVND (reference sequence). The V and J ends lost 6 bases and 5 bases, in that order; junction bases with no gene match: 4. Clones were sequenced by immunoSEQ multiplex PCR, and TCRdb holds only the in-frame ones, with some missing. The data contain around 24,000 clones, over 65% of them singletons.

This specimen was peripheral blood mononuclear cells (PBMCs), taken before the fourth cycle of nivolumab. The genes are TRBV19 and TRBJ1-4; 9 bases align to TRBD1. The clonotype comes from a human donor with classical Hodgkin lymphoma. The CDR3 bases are TGTGCCAGTAGCGATGGGACAGGGAATGAAAAACTGTTTTTT. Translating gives CASSDGTGNEKLFF.